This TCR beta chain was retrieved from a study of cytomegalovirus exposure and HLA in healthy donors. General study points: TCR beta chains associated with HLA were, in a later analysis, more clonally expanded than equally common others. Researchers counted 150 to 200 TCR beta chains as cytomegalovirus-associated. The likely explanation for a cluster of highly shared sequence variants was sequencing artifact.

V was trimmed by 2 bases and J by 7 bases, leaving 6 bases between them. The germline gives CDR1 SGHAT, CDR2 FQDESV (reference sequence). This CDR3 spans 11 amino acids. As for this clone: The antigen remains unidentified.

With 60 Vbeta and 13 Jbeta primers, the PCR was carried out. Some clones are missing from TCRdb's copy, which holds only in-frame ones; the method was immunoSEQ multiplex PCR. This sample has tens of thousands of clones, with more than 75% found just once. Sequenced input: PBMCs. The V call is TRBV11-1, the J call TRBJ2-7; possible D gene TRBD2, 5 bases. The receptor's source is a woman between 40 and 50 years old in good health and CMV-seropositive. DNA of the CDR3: TGTGCCAGCAGCTTATCGGGGGAGCAGTACTTC. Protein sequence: CASSLSGEQYF.